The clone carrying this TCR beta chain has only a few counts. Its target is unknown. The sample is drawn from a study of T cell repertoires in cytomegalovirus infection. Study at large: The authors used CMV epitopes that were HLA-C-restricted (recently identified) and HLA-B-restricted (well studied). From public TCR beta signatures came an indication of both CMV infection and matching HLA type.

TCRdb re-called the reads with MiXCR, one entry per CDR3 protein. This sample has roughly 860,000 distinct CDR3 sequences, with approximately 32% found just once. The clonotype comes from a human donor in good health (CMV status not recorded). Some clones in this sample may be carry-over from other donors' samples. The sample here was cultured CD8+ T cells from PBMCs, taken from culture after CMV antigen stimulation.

The CDR3 here is CASSPAGGGLHEQYF. The DNA for the CDR3 is TGTGCCAGCAGCCCCGCTGGAGGGGGTTTACACGAGCAGTACTTC. The chain uses TRBV5-6 and TRBJ2-7; D assignment may be TRBD1 or TRBD2 (6 bases each). V lost 4 bases and J 5 bases, leaving 19 bases between the germline ends. The CDR3 runs 15 residues. CDR1 is SGHDT and CDR2 is YYEEEE in the germline V gene.